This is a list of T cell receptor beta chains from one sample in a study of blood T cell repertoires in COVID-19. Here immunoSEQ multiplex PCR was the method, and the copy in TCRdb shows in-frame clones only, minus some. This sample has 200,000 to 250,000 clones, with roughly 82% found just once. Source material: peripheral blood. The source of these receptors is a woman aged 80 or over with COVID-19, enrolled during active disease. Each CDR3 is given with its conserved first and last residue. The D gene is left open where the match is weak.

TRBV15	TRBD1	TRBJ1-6	TGTGCCACCAGCGCCAAAGGGACAGGCCTTAATTCACCCCTCCACTTT	CATSAKGTGLNSPLHF
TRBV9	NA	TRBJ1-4	TGTGCCAGCAGCGCCAGCAGTGGCAGGGGAAGTGAAAAACTGTTTTTT	CASSASSGRGSEKLFF
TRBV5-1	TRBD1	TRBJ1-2	TGCGCCAGCAGCCCGACAGGGAAAGGCTACACCTTC	CASSPTGKGYTF
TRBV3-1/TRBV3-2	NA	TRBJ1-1	TGTGCCAGCAGCCAAATCCAGAACACTGAAGCTTTCTTT	CASSQIQNTEAFF
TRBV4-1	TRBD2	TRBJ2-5	TGCGCCAGCAGCCAAGGTGAAGCGGGGGGAGAGACCCAGTACTTC	CASSQGEAGGETQYF
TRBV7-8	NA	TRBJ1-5	TGTGCCAGCAGCTTTATAAATAGCAATCAGCCCCAGCATTTT	CASSFINSNQPQHF
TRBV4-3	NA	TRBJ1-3	TGCGCCAGCAGCTTCGCTCAGGGGAACGGAAACACCATATATTTT	CASSFAQGNGNTIYF
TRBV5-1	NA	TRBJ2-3	TGCGCCAGCAGCCGGGTAGGCTCGGATACGCAGTATTTT	CASSRVGSDTQYF
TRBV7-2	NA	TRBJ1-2	TGTGCCAGCAGCTACAGATACTATGGCTACACCTTC	CASSYRYYGYTF
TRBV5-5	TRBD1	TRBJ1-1	TGTGCCAGCAGCATGAGACAGGGACACACTGAAGCTTTCTTT	CASSMRQGHTEAFF
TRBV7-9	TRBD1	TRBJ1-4	TGTGCCAGCAGCCCCGGACAGGGGCCCAATGAAAAACTGTTTTTT	CASSPGQGPNEKLFF
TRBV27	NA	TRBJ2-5	TGTGCCAGCAGTTTGGACGGGGTCGGGGAGACCCAGTACTTC	CASSLDGVGETQYF